This T cell receptor (beta chain) was identified in a study of T cells after yellow fever vaccination. In regard to this clonotype: This may stem from a read error, because a much larger clone lies one nucleotide away.

TCRdb passed the 5' RACE reads through MiXCR, listing each CDR3 protein once. The table records 250,000 or so distinct CDR3 sequences, 6.9% of them present only once. The receptor comes from a man aged 25-40 years who received the YFV17D yellow fever vaccine. Sequences were derived from CD4+ T cells sorted from PBMCs, sampled 15 days after the yellow fever booster vaccination.

The DNA of the CDR3 is TGTGCCATCTCACTACTAGCGGGAGGCGCCGGGGAGCTGTTTTTT. This sequence encodes CAISLLAGGAGELFF. The chain combines TRBV18 with TRBJ2-2, with TRBD2 matching over 12 bases. The CDR3 loop spans 15 amino acids. Germline loops: CDR1 KGHSH, CDR2 LQKENI. Based on the CDR3 plus reference TRBV18 and TRBJ2-2, the full variable domain is NAGVMQNPRHLVRRRGQEARLRCSPMKGHSHVYWYRQLPEEGLKFMVYLQKENIIDESGMPKERFSAEFPKEGPSILRIQQVVRGDSAAYFCAISLLAGGAGELFFGEGSRLTVL.